The 18 T cell receptor beta chains in this list originate from one sample, sequenced in a study of Graves' ophthalmopathy and Graves' hyperthyroidism. Amplified TCR beta CDR3 regions were obtained using RNA transcripts as template. HTBI primers served in a first-round RT-PCR, which a second-round multiplex PCR followed. TCRdb reprocessed the multiplex PCR reads with MiXCR, giving one entry per CDR3 protein. Of just over 600,000 distinct CDR3 sequences listed, over 20% are singletons. Sample: peripheral blood. These receptors were taken from a woman between 18 and 29 years old with stable Graves' hyperthyroidism. Some clones in this sample may be carry-over from other donors' samples.

This clonotype was observed many times. The chain has TRBV28 and TRBJ1-1; perhaps TRBD1 as D (5 bases). V was cut by 9 bases and J by 4 bases, with 15 bases left in between. Germline CDR1 MDHEN, CDR2 SYDVKM. The CDR3 has 13 residues. CDR3 nucleotide sequence: TGTGCCAGTCCCAAGGGCCAGGGCACTGAAGCTTTCTTT. Its translation: CASPKGQGTEAFF. The complete variable domain, with remaining parts taken from reference TRBV28 and TRBJ1-1, reads DVKVTQSSRYLVKRTGEKVFLECVQDMDHENMFWYRQDPGLGLRLIYFSYDVKMKEKGDIPEGYSVSREKKERFSLILESASTNQTSMYLCASPKGQGTEAFFGQGTRLTVV.

This clonotype occurred a few times. The V call is TRBV12-3 or TRBV12-4, the J call TRBJ1-2; D call uncertain. CDR3 size: 14 residues. Trimming shortened V by 6 bases and J by 0 bases, and 11 bases separated the two germline ends. This CDR3 is CASSTHGANYGYTF. Written as DNA, the CDR3 is TGTGCCAGCAGCACCCACGGGGCTAACTATGGCTACACCTTC.

This clonotype was recorded at least ten times. The chain joins TRBV6-1 to TRBJ2-5; D not resolved. The CDR3 is 13 residues long. V dropped 6 bases and J dropped 4 bases, with 12 bases sitting between them. The germline gives CDR1 MNHNS, CDR2 SASEGT. CDR3 protein: CASRNPATETQYF. DNA for the CDR3: TGTGCCAGCAGAAATCCGGCCACAGAGACCCAGTACTTC.

The sample holds many counts of this clonotype. This sequence joins TRBV11-3 and TRBJ2-2, with 15 bases lining up with TRBD2. The trim removed 1 base at V and 0 bases at J, leaving 6 bases unmatched. There are 20 residues in the CDR3. Germline V gives CDR1 SGHNT, CDR2 YENEEA. The DNA of the CDR3 is TGTGCCAGCAGCTTAGTTTTCGGGACTAGCGGGGGGCCGAACACCGGGGAGCTGTTTTTT. Translation: CASSLVFGTSGGPNTGELFF.

The chain couples TRBV3-1 to TRBJ1-1; no definite D call. Trimming left V 0 bases short and J 6 bases short, with 8 bases between. Germline V gene data show CDR1 as LGHDT and CDR2 as YNNKEL (reference sequence). The CDR3 is 13 amino acids. For the CDR3, the DNA is TGTGCCAGCAGCCAAGAGGCTAGCTCTGAAGCTTTCTTT. Protein product: CASSQEASSEAFF.

This clonotype came up many times. The chain couples TRBV30 to TRBJ1-2; perhaps TRBD1 as D (6 bases). V lost 3 bases and J 7 bases, leaving 15 bases between the germline ends. Germline V gene lookup returns CDR1 GTSNPN and CDR2 SVGIG (reference sequence). CDR3 length equals 13 residues. CDR3 in DNA: TGTGCCTGGAGACAGGGAGGCTTGAGTGGCTACACCTTC. Residues: CAWRQGGLSGYTF.

This clonotype was detected a few times. This chain uses TRBV6-2 or TRBV6-3 with TRBJ2-7, with 9 bases fitting TRBD1. Germline loops: CDR1 MNHEY, CDR2 SVGEGT. The length of the CDR3 is 14 residues. Trimming removed 6 bases from V and 2 bases from J; junction bases left unmatched: 5. This CDR3 is CASRRTGATYEQYF. The CDR3 nucleotides read TGTGCCAGCAGAAGGACAGGGGCAACCTACGAGCAGTACTTC.

This clonotype was observed a handful of times. The genes are TRBV5-1 and TRBJ1-1; D call uncertain. V was trimmed by 2 bases and J by 1 base, leaving 18 bases between them. Germline values: CDR1 SGHRS, CDR2 YFSETQ. CDR3 length equals 17 residues. As DNA, the CDR3 is TGCGCCAGCAGCTTCGGGTCTAAGTACATAGGGAACACTGAAGCTTTCTTT. Residues: CASSFGSKYIGNTEAFF.

This clonotype was detected many times. The CDR3 protein is CASRQAANYGYTF. CDR3 DNA sequence: TGTGCCAGCAGACAGGCGGCTAACTATGGCTACACCTTC. This chain connects TRBV2 to TRBJ1-2; D is perhaps TRBD1 (5 bases). Trimming cost V 6 bases and J 0 bases, with 8 bases left between them. Germline V gives CDR1 SNHLY, CDR2 FYNNEI. The length of the CDR3 is 13 residues.

Regarding this clonotype: Sequence at one end of the junction differs from germline and may be a read error. The CDR3 bases are TGCAGTGCCCGGGGGGGGGTATACATTAAGTACTTC. Its translation is CSARGGVYIKYF. The V call is TRBV20-1, the J call TRBJ2-4; 8 positions agree with TRBD2. This CDR3 region has 12 residues. CDR1 is DFQATT and CDR2 is SNEGSKA in the germline V gene (reference sequence).

Only a few counts were recorded for this clonotype. The rearrangement uses TRBV3-1 and TRBJ2-7; no clear D gene. There are 15 residues in the CDR3. CDR1 is LGHDT and CDR2 is YNNKEL in the germline V gene (reference sequence). Trimming cost V 0 bases and J 2 bases, with 11 bases left between them. The CDR3 reads CASSQEMTLTYEQYF. The DNA for the CDR3 is TGTGCCAGCAGCCAAGAAATGACTCTCACCTACGAGCAGTACTTC.

This clonotype was observed many times. The V gene is TRBV6-2 or TRBV6-3, the J gene TRBJ2-5; D is unresolved. Germline values: CDR1 MNHEY, CDR2 SVGEGT. V shed 6 bases and J shed 2 bases, with 13 bases lying between them. The CDR3 covers 14 residues. The CDR3 region is CASSPSNSQETQYF. CDR3 coding DNA: TGTGCCAGCAGCCCATCAAACAGTCAAGAGACCCAGTACTTC.

This clonotype was seen repeatedly, ten times or more. This chain uses TRBV20-1 with TRBJ1-1; D is unresolved. Looked up from germline, CDR1 is DFQATT and CDR2 is SNEGSKA (reference sequence). This CDR3 comprises 16 residues. Trimming left V 0 bases short and J 0 bases short, with 14 bases between. CDR3: CSARESEWAMNTEAFF. CDR3 DNA: TGCAGTGCTAGAGAGTCGGAGTGGGCCATGAACACTGAAGCTTTCTTT.

In this sample, this clonotype turned up a few times. The chain recombines TRBV4-1 with TRBJ2-5; D perhaps matches TRBD2 (5 bases). The CDR3 runs 16 residues. Trimming pared 1 base from V and 5 bases from J, leaving 17 bases between. From germline, CDR1 is MGHRA and CDR2 YSYEKL. This chain's CDR3 is CASSQVGIPRGETQYF. In nucleotides, the CDR3 is TGCGCCAGCAGCCAAGTGGGGATCCCGAGAGGGGAGACCCAGTACTTC.

This chain connects TRBV24-1 to TRBJ2-7; 8 nucleotides line up with TRBD1. CDR1 KGHDR and CDR2 SFDVKD come from the germline V gene. This CDR3 comprises 15 residues. V shed 4 bases and J 3 bases; nucleotides not matched to a gene: 7. CDR3 nucleotides: TGTGCCACCAGTGAGAAGACAGGGGACGTCTACGAGCAGTACTTC. It encodes CATSEKTGDVYEQYF.

This clonotype came up many times. The chain joins TRBV6-2 or TRBV6-3 to TRBJ1-1, with D perhaps TRBD1 (5 bases). Trimming cost V 3 bases and J 0 bases, with 11 bases left between them. The CDR3 length is 15 residues. Per germline, CDR1 MNHEY and CDR2 SVGEGT. DNA for the CDR3: TGTGCCAGCAGTTATTGGGGGAGACTGAACACTGAAGCTTTCTTT. Translation: CASSYWGRLNTEAFF.

This clonotype has a count of ten or more. The rearrangement links TRBV28 to TRBJ2-2; no clear D gene. Trimming took 7 bases from V and 2 from J, leaving 8 bases between them. The germline gives CDR1 MDHEN, CDR2 SYDVKM. This CDR3 has 13 residues. In nucleotides, the CDR3 is TGTGCCAGCATGGACGTAAACACCGGGGAGCTGTTTTTT. Its protein product is CASMDVNTGELFF.

This clonotype was seen repeatedly, ten times or more. The V and J genes are TRBV28 and TRBJ1-2; TRBD1 might be the D (6 bases). This CDR3 is built from 17 residues. Germline CDR1 MDHEN, CDR2 SYDVKM. Between the trimmed V and J ends, which lost 2 bases and 4 bases, there was a span of 20 bases. The DNA of the CDR3 is TGTGCCAGCAGTTTAATCTCGGTTTGGGACAAGACCTATGGCTACACCTTC. Translation: CASSLISVWDKTYGYTF.